This T cell receptor beta chain is drawn from a study of T cell changes during pregnancy in multiple sclerosis. Assay: immunoSEQ multiplex PCR; the TCRdb copy retains only in-frame clones and omits some. The repertoire holds tens of thousands of clones, with around 90% as singletons. Germline V gene sequence: CDR1 GTSNPN, CDR2 SVGIG (reference sequence). CDR3 length: 12 amino acids. Trimming took off 2 bases at V and 11 bases at J, with 15 bases between the two ends. This clone came up once. Source: peripheral blood, taken after pregnancy. This chain links TRBV30 with TRBJ1-1; D remains unclear. The TCR sequence derives from a female donor in good health, enrolled as a control in a pregnancy study. CDR3 coding DNA: TGTGCCTGGAGTCACTCCGCAGGTGCGGCTTTCTTT. It is translated as CAWSHSAGAAFF.